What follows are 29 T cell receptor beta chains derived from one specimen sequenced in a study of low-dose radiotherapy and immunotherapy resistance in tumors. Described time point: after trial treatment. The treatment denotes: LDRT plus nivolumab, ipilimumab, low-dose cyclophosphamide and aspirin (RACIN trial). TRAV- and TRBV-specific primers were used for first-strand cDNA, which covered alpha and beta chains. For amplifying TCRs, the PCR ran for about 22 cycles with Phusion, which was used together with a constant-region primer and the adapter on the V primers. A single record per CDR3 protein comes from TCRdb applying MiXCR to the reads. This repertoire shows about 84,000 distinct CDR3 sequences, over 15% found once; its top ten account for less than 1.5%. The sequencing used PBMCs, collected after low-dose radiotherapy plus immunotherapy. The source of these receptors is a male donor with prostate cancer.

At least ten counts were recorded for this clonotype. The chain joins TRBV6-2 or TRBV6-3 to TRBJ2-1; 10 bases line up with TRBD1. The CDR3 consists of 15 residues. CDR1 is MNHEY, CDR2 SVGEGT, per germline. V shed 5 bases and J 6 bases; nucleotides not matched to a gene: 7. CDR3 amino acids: CASSTRWTGGNEQFF. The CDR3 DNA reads TGTGCCAGCAGTACCCGATGGACAGGGGGCAATGAGCAGTTCTTC.

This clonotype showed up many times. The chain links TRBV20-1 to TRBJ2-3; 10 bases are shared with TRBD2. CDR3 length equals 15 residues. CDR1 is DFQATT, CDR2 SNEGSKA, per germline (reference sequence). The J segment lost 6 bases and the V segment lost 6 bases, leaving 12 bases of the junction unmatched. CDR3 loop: CSATTGTSAADTQYF. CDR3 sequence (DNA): TGCAGTGCCACGACCGGGACTAGCGCCGCGGATACGCAGTATTTT.

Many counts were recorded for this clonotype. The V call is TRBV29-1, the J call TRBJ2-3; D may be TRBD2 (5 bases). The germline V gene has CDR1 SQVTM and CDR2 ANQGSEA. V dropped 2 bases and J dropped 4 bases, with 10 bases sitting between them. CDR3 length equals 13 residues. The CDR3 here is CSVETSGSDTQYF. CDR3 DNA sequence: TGCAGCGTTGAAACTAGTGGGTCAGATACGCAGTATTTT.

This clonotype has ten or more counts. The CDR3: CASSPTGGHFQETQYF. The DNA for the CDR3 is TGTGCCAGCAGCCCGACAGGGGGCCACTTCCAGGAGACCCAGTACTTC. This chain connects TRBV5-6 to TRBJ2-5; 10 bases map to TRBD1. After removal of 4 bases from V and 5 bases from J, the junction contained 11 bases not matched to a gene. The CDR3 sequence is 16 residues long. Germline V gene data show CDR1 as SGHDT and CDR2 as YYEEEE.

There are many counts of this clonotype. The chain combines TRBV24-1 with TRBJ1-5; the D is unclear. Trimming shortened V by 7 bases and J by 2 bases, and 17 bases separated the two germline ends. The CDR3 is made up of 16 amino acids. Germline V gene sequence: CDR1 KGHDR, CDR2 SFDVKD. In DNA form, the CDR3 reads TGTGCCACCAGGGGAGAAGGTATTGGATGCAATCAGCCCCAGCATTTT. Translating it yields CATRGEGIGCNQPQHF.

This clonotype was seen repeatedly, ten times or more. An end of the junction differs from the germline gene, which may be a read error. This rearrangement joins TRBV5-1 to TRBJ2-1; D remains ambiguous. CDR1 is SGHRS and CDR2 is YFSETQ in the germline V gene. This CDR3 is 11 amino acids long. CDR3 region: CASSLGLHRIF. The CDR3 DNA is TGCGCCAGCAGCTTGGGACTTCATCGGATCTTC.

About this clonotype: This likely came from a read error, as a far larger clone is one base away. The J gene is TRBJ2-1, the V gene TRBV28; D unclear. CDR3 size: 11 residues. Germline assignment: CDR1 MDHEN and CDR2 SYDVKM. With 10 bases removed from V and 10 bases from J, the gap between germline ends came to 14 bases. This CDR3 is CAIITAYEQFF. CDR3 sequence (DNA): TGTGCCATCATCACGGCCTACGAGCAGTTCTTC.

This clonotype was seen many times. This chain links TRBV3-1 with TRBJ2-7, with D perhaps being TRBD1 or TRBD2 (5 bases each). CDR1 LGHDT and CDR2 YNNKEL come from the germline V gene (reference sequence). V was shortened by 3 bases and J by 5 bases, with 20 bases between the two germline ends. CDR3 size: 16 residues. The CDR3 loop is CASSHQGTLQKNEQYF. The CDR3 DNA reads TGTGCCAGCAGCCACCAAGGGACCCTCCAAAAGAACGAGCAGTACTTC.

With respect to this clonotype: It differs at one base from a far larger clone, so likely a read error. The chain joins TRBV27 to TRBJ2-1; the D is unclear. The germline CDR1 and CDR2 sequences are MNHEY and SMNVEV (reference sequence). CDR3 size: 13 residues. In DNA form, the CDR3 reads TGTGCCAGCAGTGATTCTACAGACAATGAGCAGTTATTC. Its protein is CASSDSTDNEQLF.

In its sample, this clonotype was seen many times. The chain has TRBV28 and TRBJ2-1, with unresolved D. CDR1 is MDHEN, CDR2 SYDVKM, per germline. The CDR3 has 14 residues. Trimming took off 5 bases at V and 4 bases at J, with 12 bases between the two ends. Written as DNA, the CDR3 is TGTGCCAGCAGTCTCCCGACACTTTACAATGAGCAGTTCTTC. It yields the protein CASSLPTLYNEQFF.

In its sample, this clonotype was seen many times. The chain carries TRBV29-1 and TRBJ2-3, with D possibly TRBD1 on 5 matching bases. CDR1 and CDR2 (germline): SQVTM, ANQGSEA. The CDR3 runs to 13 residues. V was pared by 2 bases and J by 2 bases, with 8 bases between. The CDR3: CSVEKGSTDTQYF. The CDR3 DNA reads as TGCAGCGTTGAAAAGGGGTCCACAGATACGCAGTATTTT.

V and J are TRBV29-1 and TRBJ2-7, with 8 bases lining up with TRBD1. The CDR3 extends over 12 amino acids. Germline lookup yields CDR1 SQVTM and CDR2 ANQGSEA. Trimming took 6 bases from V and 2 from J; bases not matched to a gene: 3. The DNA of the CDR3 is TGCAGCGTCGGACAGGGCACCTACGAGCAGTACTTC. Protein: CSVGQGTYEQYF.

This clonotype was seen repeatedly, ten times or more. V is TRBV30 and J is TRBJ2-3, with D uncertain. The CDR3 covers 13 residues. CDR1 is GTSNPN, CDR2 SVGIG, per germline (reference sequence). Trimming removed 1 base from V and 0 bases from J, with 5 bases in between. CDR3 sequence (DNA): TGTGCCTGGAGTGCCACTAGCACAGATACGCAGTATTTT. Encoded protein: CAWSATSTDTQYF.

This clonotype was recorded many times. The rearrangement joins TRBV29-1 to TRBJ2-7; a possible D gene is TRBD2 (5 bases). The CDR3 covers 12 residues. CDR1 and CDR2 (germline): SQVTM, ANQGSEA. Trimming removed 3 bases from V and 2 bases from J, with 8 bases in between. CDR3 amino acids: CSVDDGTYEQYF. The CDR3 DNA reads TGCAGCGTTGACGACGGGACCTACGAGCAGTACTTC.

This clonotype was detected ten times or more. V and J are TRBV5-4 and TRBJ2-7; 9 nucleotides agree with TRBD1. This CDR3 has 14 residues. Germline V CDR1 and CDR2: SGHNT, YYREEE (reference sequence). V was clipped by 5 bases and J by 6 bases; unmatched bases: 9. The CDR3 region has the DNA TGTGCCAGCAGTCCCGGGACAGGGTCCCCCGAGCAGTACTTC. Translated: CASSPGTGSPEQYF.

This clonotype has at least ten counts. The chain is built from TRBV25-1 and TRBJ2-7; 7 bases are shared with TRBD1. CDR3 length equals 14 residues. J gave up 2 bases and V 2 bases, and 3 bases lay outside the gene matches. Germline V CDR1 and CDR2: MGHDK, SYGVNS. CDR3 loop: CASSEEDRPYEQYF. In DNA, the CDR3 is TGTGCCAGCAGTGAAGAGGACAGGCCCTACGAGCAGTACTTC.

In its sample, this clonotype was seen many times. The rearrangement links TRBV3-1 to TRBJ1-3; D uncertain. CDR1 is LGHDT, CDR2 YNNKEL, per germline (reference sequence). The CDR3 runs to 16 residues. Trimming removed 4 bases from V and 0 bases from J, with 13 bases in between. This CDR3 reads CASSPHDGLSGNTIYF. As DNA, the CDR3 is TGTGCCAGCAGCCCCCACGACGGGCTCTCTGGAAACACCATATATTTT.

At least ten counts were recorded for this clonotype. The CDR3 is CASSRNGNYGYTF. The CDR3 coding sequence is TGTGCCAGCAGTCGAAACGGGAACTATGGCTACACCTTC. The V and J genes are TRBV27 and TRBJ1-2; D ambiguous. Trimming removed 5 bases at V and 2 bases at J, with 9 bases between. The CDR3 is made up of 13 amino acids. Germline V lookup: CDR1 MNHEY, CDR2 SMNVEV (reference sequence).

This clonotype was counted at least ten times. The CDR3, as DNA: TGTGCCAGCGAACGGGAGTCGGGCGAGCAGTACTTC. It codes for CASERESGEQYF. The rearrangement joins TRBV2 to TRBJ2-7, with D tentatively TRBD2 (6 bases). CDR3 length equals 12 residues. Per the germline V gene, CDR1 is SNHLY and CDR2 is FYNNEI. The V gene lost 8 bases and the J gene lost 6 bases, with 14 bases spanning the gap.

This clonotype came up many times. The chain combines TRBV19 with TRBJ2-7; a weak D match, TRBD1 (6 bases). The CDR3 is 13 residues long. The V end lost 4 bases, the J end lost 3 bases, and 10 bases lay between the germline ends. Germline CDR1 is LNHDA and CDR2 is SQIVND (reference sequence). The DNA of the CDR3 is TGTGCCAGTAGTACCCGGGACAACTACGAGCAGTACTTC. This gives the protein CASSTRDNYEQYF.

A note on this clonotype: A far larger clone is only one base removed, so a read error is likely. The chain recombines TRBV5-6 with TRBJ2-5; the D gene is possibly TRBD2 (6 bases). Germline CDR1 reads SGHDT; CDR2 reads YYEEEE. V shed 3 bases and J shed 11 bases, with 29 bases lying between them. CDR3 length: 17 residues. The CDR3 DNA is TGTGCCAGCAGCTGGGTGCTAGCGCCGAGCTCCTACAATGAGCAGTACTTC. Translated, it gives CASSWVLAPSSYNEQYF.

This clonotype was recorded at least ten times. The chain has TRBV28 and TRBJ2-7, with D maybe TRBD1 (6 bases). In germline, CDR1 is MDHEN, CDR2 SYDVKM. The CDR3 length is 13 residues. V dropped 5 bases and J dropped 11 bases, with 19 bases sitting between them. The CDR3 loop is CASSTTTHRAEYF. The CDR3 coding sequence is TGTGCCAGCAGTACAACTACTCACAGGGCGGAGTACTTC.

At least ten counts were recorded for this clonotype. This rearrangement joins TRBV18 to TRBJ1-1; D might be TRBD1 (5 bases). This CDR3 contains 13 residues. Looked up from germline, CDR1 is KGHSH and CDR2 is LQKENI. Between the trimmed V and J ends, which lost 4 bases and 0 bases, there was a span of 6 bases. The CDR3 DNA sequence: TGTGCCAGCTCACTGACAGTGAACACTGAAGCTTTCTTT. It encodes CASSLTVNTEAFF.

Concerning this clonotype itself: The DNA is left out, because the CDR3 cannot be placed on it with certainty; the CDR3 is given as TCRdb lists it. CDR3: CASTNQTSMYLCASRRAGSYEQYF. The chain uses TRBV5-1 and TRBJ2-7; the table's D call of TRBD1 was not tested on the DNA. Per the germline V gene, CDR1 is SGHRS and CDR2 is YFSETQ. Counting both end residues, the CDR3 totals 24 amino acids.

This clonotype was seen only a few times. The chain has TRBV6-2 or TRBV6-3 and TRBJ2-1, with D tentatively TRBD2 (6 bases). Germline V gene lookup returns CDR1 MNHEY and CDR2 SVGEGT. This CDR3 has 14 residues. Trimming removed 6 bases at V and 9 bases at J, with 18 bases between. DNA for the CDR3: TGTGCCAGCAGCAGGGACTTAGGCCCAGTTGAGCAGTTCTTC. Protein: CASSRDLGPVEQFF.

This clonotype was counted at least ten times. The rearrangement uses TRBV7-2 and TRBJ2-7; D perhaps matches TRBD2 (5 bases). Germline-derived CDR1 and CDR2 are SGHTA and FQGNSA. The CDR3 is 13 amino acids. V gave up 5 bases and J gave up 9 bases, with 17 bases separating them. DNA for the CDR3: TGTGCCAGCAGCGATGGCGCCGCGGGCAGGCAGTACTTC. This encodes CASSDGAAGRQYF.

CDR3 sequence: CASSRLAGGGAYEQYF. CDR3 nucleotides: TGTGCCAGCAGCCGGCTAGCGGGAGGGGGGGCCTACGAGCAGTACTTC. V gene TRBV28 combines with J gene TRBJ2-7; 12 bases are a match to TRBD2. V dropped 6 bases and J dropped 2; count of bases not matched to a gene: 8. The CDR3 covers 16 residues. Per germline, CDR1 MDHEN and CDR2 SYDVKM.

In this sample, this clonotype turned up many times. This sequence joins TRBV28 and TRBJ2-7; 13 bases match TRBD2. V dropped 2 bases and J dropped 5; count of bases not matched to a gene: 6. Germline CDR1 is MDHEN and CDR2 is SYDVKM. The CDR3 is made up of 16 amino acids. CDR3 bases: TGTGCCAGCAGTTTAACCAGACTAGCGGGAGGAAACGAGCAGTACTTC. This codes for CASSLTRLAGGNEQYF.

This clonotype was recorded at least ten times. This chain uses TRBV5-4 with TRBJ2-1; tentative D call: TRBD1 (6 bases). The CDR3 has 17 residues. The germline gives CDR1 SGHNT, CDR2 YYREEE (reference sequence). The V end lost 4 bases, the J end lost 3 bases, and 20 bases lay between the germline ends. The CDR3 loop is CASSAKLGQIDYNEQFF. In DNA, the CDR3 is TGTGCCAGCAGCGCCAAGCTAGGACAGATAGACTACAATGAGCAGTTCTTC.